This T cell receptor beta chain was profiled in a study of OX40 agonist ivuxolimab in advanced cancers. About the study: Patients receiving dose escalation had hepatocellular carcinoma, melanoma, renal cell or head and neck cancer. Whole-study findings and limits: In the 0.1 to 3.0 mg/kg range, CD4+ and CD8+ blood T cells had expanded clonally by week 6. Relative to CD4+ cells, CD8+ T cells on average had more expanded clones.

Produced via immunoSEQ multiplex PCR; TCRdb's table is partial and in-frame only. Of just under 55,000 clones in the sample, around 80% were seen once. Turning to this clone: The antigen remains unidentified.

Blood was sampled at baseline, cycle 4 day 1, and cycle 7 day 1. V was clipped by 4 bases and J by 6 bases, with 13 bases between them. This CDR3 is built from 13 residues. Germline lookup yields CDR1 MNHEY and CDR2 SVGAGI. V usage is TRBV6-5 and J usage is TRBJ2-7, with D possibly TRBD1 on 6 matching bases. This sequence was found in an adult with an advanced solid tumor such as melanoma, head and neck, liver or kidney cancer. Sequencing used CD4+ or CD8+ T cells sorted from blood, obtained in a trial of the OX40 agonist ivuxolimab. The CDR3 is CASSFNRVGEQYF. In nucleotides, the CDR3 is TGTGCCAGCAGTTTCAACAGGGTTGGCGAGCAGTACTTC.